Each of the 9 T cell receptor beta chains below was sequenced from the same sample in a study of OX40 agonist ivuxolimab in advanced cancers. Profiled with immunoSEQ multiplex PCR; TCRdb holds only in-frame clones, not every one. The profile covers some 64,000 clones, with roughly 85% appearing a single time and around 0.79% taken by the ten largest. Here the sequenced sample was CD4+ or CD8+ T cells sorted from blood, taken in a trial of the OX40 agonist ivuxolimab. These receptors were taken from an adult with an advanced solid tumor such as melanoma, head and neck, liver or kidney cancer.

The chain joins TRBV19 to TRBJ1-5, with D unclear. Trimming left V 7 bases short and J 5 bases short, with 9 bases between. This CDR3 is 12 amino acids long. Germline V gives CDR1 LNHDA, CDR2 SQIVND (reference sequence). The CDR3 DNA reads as TGTGCCAGTAATAGGCAGTATCAGCCCCAGCATTTT. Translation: CASNRQYQPQHF.

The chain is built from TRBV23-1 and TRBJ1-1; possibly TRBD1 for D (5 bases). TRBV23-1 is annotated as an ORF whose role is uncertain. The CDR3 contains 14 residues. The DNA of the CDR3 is TGCCCCCGCCCGGGGACCCGTCGGAACACTGAAGCTTTCTTT. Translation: CPRPGTRRNTEAFF.

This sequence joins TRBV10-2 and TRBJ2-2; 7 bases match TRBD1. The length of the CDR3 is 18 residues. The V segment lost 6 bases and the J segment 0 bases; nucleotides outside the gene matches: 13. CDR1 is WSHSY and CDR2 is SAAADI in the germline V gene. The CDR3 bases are TGCGCCAGCAGAGGTGCAGCCGGACAGGTAGCGAACACCGGGGAGCTGTTTTTT. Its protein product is CASRGAAGQVANTGELFF.

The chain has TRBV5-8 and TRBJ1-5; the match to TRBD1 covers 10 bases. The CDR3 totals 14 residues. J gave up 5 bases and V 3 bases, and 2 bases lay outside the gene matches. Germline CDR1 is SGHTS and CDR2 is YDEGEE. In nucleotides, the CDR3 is TGTGCCAGCAGCTCGGGACAGGGGTATCAGCCCCAGCATTTT. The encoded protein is CASSSGQGYQPQHF.

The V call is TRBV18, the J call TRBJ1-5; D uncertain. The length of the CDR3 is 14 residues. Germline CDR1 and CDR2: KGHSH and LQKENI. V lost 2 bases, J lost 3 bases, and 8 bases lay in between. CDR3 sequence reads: CASSPEEINQPQHF. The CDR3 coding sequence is TGTGCCAGCTCACCAGAGGAGATCAATCAGCCCCAGCATTTT.

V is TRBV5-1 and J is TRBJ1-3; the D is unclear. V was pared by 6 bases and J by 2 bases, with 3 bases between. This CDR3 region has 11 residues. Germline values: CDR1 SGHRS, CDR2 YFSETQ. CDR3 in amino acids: CASTAGNTIYF. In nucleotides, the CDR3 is TGCGCCAGCACTGCTGGAAACACCATATATTTT.

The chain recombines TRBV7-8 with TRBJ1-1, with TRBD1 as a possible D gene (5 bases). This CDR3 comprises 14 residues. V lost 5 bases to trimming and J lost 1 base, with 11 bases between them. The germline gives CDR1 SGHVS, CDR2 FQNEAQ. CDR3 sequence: CASSLGLSNTEAFF. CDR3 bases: TGTGCCAGCAGCCTGGGACTCTCGAACACTGAAGCTTTCTTT.

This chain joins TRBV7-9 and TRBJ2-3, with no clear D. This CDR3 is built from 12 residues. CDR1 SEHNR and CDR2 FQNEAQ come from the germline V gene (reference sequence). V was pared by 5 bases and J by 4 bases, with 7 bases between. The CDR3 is CASSPIADTQYF. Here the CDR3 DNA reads TGTGCCAGCAGCCCGATTGCAGATACGCAGTATTTT.

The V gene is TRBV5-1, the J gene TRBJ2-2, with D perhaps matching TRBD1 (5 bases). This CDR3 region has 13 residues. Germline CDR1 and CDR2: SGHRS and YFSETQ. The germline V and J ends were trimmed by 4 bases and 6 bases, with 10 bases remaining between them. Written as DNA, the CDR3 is TGCGCCAGCAGCCCAGACAGTGCCGGGGAGCTGTTTTTT. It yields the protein CASSPDSAGELFF.